The clone carrying this T cell receptor (beta chain) was seen a few times. Its antigen is currently unknown. The CDR3 runs 14 residues. CDR1 and CDR2 from the germline V gene are SGHDN and FVKESK. V gave up 4 bases and J gave up 2 bases, with 12 bases separating them. The data derive from a study of CD8+ T cells in alopecia areata. Study results and caveats: Scalp repertoires also include resident alphabeta T cells from normal skin. Numerous expanded lesional clones remained in scalp and blood during tofacitinib.

The sequencing template was cDNA reverse transcribed from extracted RNA. Libraries were prepared by immunoSEQ multiplex PCR; TCRdb keeps only in-frame clonotypes and omits some of them. Of approximately 140,000 clones in the sample, roughly 82% were seen once. Treatment reported: oral pan-JAK inhibitor, 5-10 mg twice daily. It was from alopecia areata patients that lesional scalp punch biopsies and peripheral blood were collected. CD4+ and CD8+ T cells were sorted from PBMCs. This chain uses TRBV14 with TRBJ2-7; no reliable D call. The sequencing here drew on CD8+ T cells sorted from blood, taken at week 4, from a patient treated with tofacitinib. This TCR came from a human donor with alopecia areata. The CDR3 DNA sequence: TGTGCCAGCAGCCCGTCGACAACGCCCTACGAGCAGTACTTC. This sequence encodes CASSPSTTPYEQYF.